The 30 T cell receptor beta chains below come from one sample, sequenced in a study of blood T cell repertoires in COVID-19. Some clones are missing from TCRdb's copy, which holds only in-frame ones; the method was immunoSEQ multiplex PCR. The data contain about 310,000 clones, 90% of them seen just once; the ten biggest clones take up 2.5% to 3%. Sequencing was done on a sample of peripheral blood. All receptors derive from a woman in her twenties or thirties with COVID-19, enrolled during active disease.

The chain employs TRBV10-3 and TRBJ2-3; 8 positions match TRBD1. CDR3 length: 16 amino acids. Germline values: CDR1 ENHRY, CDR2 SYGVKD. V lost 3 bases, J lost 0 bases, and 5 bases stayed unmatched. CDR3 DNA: TGTGCCATCAGTGACACCCGGGACAGGAGCACAGATACGCAGTATTTT. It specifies CAISDTRDRSTDTQYF.

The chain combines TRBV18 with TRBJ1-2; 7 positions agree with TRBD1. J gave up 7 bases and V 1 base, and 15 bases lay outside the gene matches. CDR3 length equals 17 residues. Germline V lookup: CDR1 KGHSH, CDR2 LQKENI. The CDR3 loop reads CASSPLAADRAYSGYTF. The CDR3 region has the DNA TGTGCCAGCTCACCACTGGCCGCCGACAGGGCTTATTCTGGCTACACCTTC.

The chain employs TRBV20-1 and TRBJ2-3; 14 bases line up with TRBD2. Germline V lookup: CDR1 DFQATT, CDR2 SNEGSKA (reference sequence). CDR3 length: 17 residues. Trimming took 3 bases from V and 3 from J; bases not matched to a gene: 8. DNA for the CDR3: TGCAGTGCTAGTCGACTAGCGGGAGGGCTGGGGACAGATACGCAGTATTTT. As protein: CSASRLAGGLGTDTQYF.

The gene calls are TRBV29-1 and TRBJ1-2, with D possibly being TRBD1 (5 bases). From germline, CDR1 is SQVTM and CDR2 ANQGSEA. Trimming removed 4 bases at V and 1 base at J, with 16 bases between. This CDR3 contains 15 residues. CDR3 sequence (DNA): TGCAGCGTTGCCGATCCCGGCAGGGTTAACTATGGCTACACCTTC. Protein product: CSVADPGRVNYGYTF.

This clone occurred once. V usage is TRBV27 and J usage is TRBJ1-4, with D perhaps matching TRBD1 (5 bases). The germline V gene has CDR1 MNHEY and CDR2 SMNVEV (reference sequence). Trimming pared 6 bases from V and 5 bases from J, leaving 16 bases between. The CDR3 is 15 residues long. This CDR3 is CASRGLTEPNEKLFF. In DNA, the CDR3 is TGTGCCAGCAGGGGATTGACAGAGCCAAATGAAAAACTGTTTTTT.

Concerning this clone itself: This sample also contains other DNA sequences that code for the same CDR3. The CDR3 region has the DNA TGTGCCAGCAGTTACGGGACTAGCGGTTACAATGAGCAGTTCTTC. Amino acid sequence: CASSYGTSGYNEQFF. V is TRBV6-2 or TRBV6-3 and J is TRBJ2-1; TRBD2 aligns across 11 bases. V gave up 2 bases and J gave up 4 bases; unmatched junction bases: 1. The CDR3 contains 15 residues. Germline CDR1 is MNHEY and CDR2 is SVGEGT.

Here the CDR3 DNA reads TGTGCCTGGAGTGTACCGGGACAGCTGAACACTGAAGCTTTCTTT. This codes for CAWSVPGQLNTEAFF. V usage is TRBV30 and J usage is TRBJ1-1; 7 bases align to TRBD1. V dropped 0 bases and J dropped 0; count of bases not matched to a gene: 4. CDR3 length equals 15 residues. Germline V CDR1 and CDR2: GTSNPN, SVGIG (reference sequence).

The CDR3 region is CASSAPKNTIYF. The CDR3, as DNA: TGTGCCAGCAGCGCGCCGAAGAACACCATATATTTT. The chain carries TRBV7-2 and TRBJ1-3; D ambiguous. Trimming removed 5 bases from V and 7 bases from J, with 9 bases in between. Germline V gene lookup returns CDR1 SGHTA and CDR2 FQGNSA. There are 12 residues in the CDR3.

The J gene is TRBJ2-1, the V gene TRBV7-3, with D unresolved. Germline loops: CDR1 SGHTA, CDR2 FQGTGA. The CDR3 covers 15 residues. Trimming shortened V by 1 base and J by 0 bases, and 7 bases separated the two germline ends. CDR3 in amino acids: CASSLSKSSYNEQFF. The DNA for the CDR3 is TGTGCCAGCAGCTTAAGTAAGAGCTCCTACAATGAGCAGTTCTTC.

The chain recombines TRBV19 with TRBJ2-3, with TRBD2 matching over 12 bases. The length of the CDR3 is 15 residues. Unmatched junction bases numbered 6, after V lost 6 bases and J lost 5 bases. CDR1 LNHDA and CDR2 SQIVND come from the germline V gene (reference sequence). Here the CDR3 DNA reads TGTGCCAGTAGCGTGACTAGCGGGAGATTAGATACGCAGTATTTT. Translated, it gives CASSVTSGRLDTQYF.

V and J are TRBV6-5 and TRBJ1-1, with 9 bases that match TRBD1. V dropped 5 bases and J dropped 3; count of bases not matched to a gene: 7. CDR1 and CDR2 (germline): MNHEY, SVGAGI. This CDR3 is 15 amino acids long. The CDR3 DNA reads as TGTGCCAGCAGTCGGACAGGGGCGAGATACACTGAAGCTTTCTTT. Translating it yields CASSRTGARYTEAFF.

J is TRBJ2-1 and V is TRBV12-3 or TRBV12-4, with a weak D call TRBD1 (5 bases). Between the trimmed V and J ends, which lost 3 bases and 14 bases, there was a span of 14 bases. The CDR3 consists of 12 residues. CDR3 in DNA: TGTGCCAGCAGTTTGGGGCTTCCCGAGGAGTTCTTC. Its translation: CASSLGLPEEFF.

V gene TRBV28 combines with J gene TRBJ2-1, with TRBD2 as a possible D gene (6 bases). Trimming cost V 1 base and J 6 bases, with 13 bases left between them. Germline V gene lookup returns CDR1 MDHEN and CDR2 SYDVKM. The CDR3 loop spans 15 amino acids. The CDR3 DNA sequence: TGTGCCAGCAGTTTATCGGGGCAGGGAGGCAATGAGCAGTTCTTC. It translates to CASSLSGQGGNEQFF.

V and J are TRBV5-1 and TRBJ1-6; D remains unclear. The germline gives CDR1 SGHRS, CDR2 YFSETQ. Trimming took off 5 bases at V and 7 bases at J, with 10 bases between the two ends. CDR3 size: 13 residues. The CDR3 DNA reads TGCGCCAGCAGGGGTGACGGGAATTCACCCCTCCACTTT. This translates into CASRGDGNSPLHF.

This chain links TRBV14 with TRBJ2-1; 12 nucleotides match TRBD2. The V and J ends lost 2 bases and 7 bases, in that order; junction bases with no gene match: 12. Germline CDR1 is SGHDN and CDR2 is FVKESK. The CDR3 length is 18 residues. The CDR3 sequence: CASSQLTGLAGFGNEQFF. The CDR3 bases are TGTGCCAGCAGCCAACTAACAGGACTAGCGGGATTTGGTAATGAGCAGTTCTTC.

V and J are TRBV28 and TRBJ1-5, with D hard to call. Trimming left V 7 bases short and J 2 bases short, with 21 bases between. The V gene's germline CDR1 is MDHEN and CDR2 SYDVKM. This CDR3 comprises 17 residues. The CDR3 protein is CASTYSLLERGNQPQHF. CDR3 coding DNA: TGTGCCAGCACCTACTCACTTCTTGAGCGCGGCAATCAGCCCCAGCATTTT. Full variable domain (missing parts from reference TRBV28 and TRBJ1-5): DVKVTQSSRYLVKRTGEKVFLECVQDMDHENMFWYRQDPGLGLRLIYFSYDVKMKEKGDIPEGYSVSREKKERFSLILESASTNQTSMYLCASTYSLLERGNQPQHFGDGTRLSIL.

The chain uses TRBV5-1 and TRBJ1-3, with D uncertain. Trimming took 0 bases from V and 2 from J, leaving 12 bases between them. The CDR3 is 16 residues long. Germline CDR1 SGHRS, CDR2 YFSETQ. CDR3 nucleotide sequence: TGCGCCAGCAGCTTGGCCGGGGTAGTGGCTGGAAACACCATATATTTT. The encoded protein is CASSLAGVVAGNTIYF.

DNA of the CDR3: TGTGCCAGCAGTTCGGACAGGGTAAATGTGGTTCCCAACGAGCAGTACTTC. Protein product: CASSSDRVNVVPNEQYF. The chain employs TRBV27 and TRBJ2-7; TRBD1 matches at 8 bases. The CDR3 is 17 amino acids. Germline CDR1 reads MNHEY; CDR2 reads SMNVEV (reference sequence). V was pared by 4 bases and J by 5 bases, with 16 bases of the junction left unmatched.

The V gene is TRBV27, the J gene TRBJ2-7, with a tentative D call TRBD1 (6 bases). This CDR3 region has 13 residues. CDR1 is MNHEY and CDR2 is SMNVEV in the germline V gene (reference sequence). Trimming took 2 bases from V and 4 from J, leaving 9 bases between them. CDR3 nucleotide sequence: TGTGCCAGCAGTTTAGAGACAGGATACGAGCAGTACTTC. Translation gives CASSLETGYEQYF.

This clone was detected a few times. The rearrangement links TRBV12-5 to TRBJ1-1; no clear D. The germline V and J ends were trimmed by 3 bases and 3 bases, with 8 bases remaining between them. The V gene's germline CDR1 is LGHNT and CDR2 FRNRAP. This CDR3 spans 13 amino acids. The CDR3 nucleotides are TGTGCTAGTGGTTTTGCTGCGGACACTGAAGCTTTCTTT. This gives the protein CASGFAADTEAFF.

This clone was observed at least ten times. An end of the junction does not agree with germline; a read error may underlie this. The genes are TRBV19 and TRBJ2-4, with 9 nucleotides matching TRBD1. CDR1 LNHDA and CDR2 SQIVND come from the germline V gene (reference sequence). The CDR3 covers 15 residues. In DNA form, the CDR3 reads TGTGCCAGTAGTTCAACAGGGGGCGGCAAAGACATTCAGTACTTC. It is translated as CASSSTGGGKDIQYF.

The chain's CDR3 is CASSQDRGGEQYF. The CDR3 DNA follows: TGTGCCAGCAGCCAAGATCGAGGGGGCGAGCAGTACTTC. The chain combines TRBV3-1 (or the pseudogene TRBV3-2) with TRBJ2-7; D is possibly TRBD1 (6 bases). The germline V gene has CDR1 LGHDT and CDR2 YNNKEL (reference sequence). V was cut by 0 bases and J by 6 bases, with 9 bases left in between. The length of the CDR3 is 13 residues.

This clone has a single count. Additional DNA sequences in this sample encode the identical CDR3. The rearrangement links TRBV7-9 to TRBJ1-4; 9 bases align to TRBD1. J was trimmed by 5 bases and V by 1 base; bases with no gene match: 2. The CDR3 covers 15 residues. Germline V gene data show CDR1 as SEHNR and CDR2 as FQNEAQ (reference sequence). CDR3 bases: TGTGCCAGCAGCTTAGGAGGACAGGGGAATGAAAAACTGTTTTTT. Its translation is CASSLGGQGNEKLFF.

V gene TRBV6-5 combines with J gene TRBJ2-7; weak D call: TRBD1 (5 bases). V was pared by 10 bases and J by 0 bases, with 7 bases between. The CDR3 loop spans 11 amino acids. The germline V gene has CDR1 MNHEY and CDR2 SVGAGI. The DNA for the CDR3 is TGTGCCACGACAGTCTCCTACGAGCAGTACTTC. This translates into CATTVSYEQYF.

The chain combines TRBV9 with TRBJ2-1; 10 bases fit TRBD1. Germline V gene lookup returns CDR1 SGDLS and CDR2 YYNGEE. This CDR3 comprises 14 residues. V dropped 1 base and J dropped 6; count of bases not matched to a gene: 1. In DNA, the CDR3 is TGTGCCAGCAGCGTAAGGGACAGGGGCAATGAGCAGTTCTTC. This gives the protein CASSVRDRGNEQFF.

CDR3 loop: CASRDREIEQFF. The DNA of the CDR3 is TGTGCCAGCAGGGACAGGGAAATTGAGCAGTTCTTC. The chain is built from TRBV27 and TRBJ2-1, with 8 bases lining up with TRBD1. Germline V gene lookup returns CDR1 MNHEY and CDR2 SMNVEV (reference sequence). CDR3 length: 12 amino acids. With V trimmed by 6 bases and J by 9 bases, 4 bases remained unmatched.

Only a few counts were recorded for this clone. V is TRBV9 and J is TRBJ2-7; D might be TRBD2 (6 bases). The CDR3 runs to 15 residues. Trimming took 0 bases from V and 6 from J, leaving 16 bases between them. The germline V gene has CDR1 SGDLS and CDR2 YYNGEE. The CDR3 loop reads CASSVGPGENREQYF. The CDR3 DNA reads TGTGCCAGCAGCGTAGGACCGGGAGAGAACCGCGAGCAGTACTTC.

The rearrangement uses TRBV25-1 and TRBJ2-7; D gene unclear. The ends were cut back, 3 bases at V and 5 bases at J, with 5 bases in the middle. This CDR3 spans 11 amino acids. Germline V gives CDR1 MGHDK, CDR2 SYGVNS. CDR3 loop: CASSESDEQYF. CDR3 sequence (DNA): TGTGCCAGCAGTGAGAGCGACGAGCAGTACTTC.

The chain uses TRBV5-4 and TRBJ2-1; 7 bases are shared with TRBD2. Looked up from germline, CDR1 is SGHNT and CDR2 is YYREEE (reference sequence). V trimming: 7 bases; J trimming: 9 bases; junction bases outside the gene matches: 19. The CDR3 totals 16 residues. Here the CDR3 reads CASPPRERGAGSEQFF. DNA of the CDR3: TGTGCCAGCCCCCCAAGAGAGCGGGGTGCGGGTAGTGAGCAGTTCTTC.

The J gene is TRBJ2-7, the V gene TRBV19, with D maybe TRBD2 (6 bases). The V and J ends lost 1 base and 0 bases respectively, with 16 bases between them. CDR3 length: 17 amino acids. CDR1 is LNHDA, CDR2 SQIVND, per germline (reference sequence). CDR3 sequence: CASSIGLEGAGSYEQYF. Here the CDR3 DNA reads TGTGCCAGTAGTATAGGATTGGAGGGTGCCGGCTCCTACGAGCAGTACTTC.